This passage covers 18 T cell receptor beta chains from one sample sequenced in a study of T cell responses to AZD1222 COVID-19 vaccine. TCRdb's table, derived via immunoSEQ multiplex PCR, lists solely in-frame clones and lacks some. The sample has some 74,000 clones; around 90% are singletons. Specimen: peripheral blood, collected 28 days after the second AZD1222 dose. Receptors were obtained from an adult who received the AZD1222 COVID-19 vaccine.

V gene TRBV5-1 combines with J gene TRBJ1-4; 7 positions agree with TRBD1. The CDR3 is 14 amino acids. V shed 3 bases, J shed 12 bases, and the junction held 11 bases outside the gene matches. Germline-derived CDR1 and CDR2 are SGHRS and YFSETQ. In nucleotides, the CDR3 is TGCGCCAGCAGCTCCGGACAGGAGGCAAAGGAACTGTTTTTT. This encodes CASSSGQEAKELFF.

This clone showed up just once. The chain carries TRBV30 and TRBJ2-7; the D is unclear. Germline values: CDR1 GTSNPN, CDR2 SVGIG (reference sequence). V was pared by 2 bases and J by 3 bases, with 5 bases between. CDR3 length: 11 residues. The CDR3, as DNA: TGTGCCTGGAGTCGAAACTACGAGCAGTACTTC. This codes for CAWSRNYEQYF.

This rearrangement joins TRBV19 to TRBJ1-1; D is undetermined. There are 15 residues in the CDR3. Trimming took 3 bases from V and 0 from J, leaving 11 bases between them. CDR1 is LNHDA, CDR2 SQIVND, per germline (reference sequence). CDR3 DNA: TGTGCCAGTAGTATTAATCTACAGATGAACACTGAAGCTTTCTTT. Translation: CASSINLQMNTEAFF.

The rearrangement links TRBV7-2 to TRBJ2-5, with 9 bases aligning to TRBD1. The CDR3 contains 16 residues. Germline-derived CDR1 and CDR2 are SGHTA and FQGNSA. The V segment lost 3 bases and the J segment 7 bases; nucleotides outside the gene matches: 12. The CDR3 region is CASSLFPGQGWGTQYF. The CDR3 DNA is TGTGCCAGCAGCTTGTTTCCTGGACAGGGGTGGGGGACCCAGTACTTC.

This chain joins TRBV19 and TRBJ2-5, with D tentatively TRBD2 (6 bases). This CDR3 has 13 amino acids. Germline values: CDR1 LNHDA, CDR2 SQIVND (reference sequence). V was cut by 4 bases and J by 2 bases, with 8 bases left in between. The DNA of the CDR3 is TGTGCCAGTAGTACGACTAGGCAAGAGACCCAGTACTTC. It codes for CASSTTRQETQYF.

The chain combines TRBV24-1 with TRBJ2-1, with a weak D call TRBD2 (7 bases). The V end lost 7 bases, the J end lost 8 bases, and 20 bases lay between the germline ends. CDR1 KGHDR and CDR2 SFDVKD come from the germline V gene. This CDR3 spans 15 amino acids. This CDR3 is CATSRTAGARDEQFF. In DNA, the CDR3 is TGTGCCACCAGCCGTACTGCGGGGGCCAGAGATGAGCAGTTCTTC.

V and J are TRBV4-2 and TRBJ2-3, with a possible D match to TRBD2 (5 bases). V lost 0 bases, J lost 3 bases, and 10 bases lay in between. This CDR3 contains 15 residues. The germline V gene has CDR1 LGHNA and CDR2 YNFKEQ. CDR3 amino acids: CASSQDGGRTDTQYF. The CDR3 region has the DNA TGTGCCAGCAGCCAAGATGGAGGACGTACAGATACGCAGTATTTT.

This chain links TRBV5-5 with TRBJ2-2; D gene ambiguous. CDR3 size: 17 residues. Looked up from germline, CDR1 is SGHKS and CDR2 is YYEKEE (reference sequence). The germline V and J ends were trimmed by 0 bases and 0 bases, with 12 bases remaining between them. The CDR3 reads CASSLGSGRPNTGELFF. The CDR3 DNA reads TGTGCCAGCAGCTTGGGATCCGGCCGCCCGAACACCGGGGAGCTGTTTTTT. Variable domain in full (rest from reference TRBV5-5 and TRBJ2-2): DAGVTQSPTHLIKTRGQQVTLRCSPISGHKSVSWYQQVLGQGPQFIFQYYEKEERGRGNFPDRFSARQFPNYSSELNVNALLLGDSALYLCASSLGSGRPNTGELFFGEGSRLTVL.

V is TRBV7-8 and J is TRBJ2-3, with 10 bases that match TRBD2. J gave up 0 bases and V 3 bases, and 6 bases lay outside the gene matches. The V gene's germline CDR1 is SGHVS and CDR2 FQNEAQ. The CDR3 totals 17 residues. In DNA, the CDR3 is TGTGCCAGCAGCTTCTCTAGCGGGGGCCCTAGCACAGATACGCAGTATTTT. It yields the protein CASSFSSGGPSTDTQYF.

J is TRBJ1-1 and V is TRBV28, with D perhaps matching TRBD1 (5 bases). Trimming removed 2 bases from V and 11 bases from J, with 12 bases in between. This CDR3 has 12 residues. The germline CDR1 and CDR2 sequences are MDHEN and SYDVKM. The CDR3 DNA reads TGTGCCAGCAGTTTAGGTCAGGGTGAGGCTTTCTTT. Amino acids: CASSLGQGEAFF.

This chain links TRBV6-6 with TRBJ2-3; TRBD2 might be the D (6 bases). The V end was cut by 6 bases, the J end by 1 base, with 11 bases between. There are 14 residues in the CDR3. The V gene's germline CDR1 is MNHNY and CDR2 SVGAGI (reference sequence). This CDR3 is CASSLSGRTDTQYF. The CDR3 region has the DNA TGTGCCAGCAGCCTTAGCGGACGCACAGATACGCAGTATTTT.

This clone was observed a single time. This chain uses TRBV24-1 with TRBJ2-2, with a weak D call TRBD1 (6 bases). The CDR3 length is 15 residues. Germline V gene lookup returns CDR1 KGHDR and CDR2 SFDVKD. The V end was cut by 3 bases, the J end by 1 base, with 8 bases between. The CDR3 here is CATSDLGQNTGELFF. CDR3 bases: TGTGCCACCAGTGATCTGGGACAGAACACCGGGGAGCTGTTTTTT.

The CDR3 region has the DNA TGTGCCAGCAGTAACGGGCCATTTGACTCTGAAGCTTTCTTT. Translation: CASSNGPFDSEAFF. This chain joins TRBV6-7 and TRBJ1-1, with D hard to call. TRBV6-7 is noted as an ORF with a role that remains uncertain. The CDR3 covers 14 residues. The V end was cut by 5 bases, the J end by 6 bases, with 16 bases between.

The chain joins TRBV5-8 to TRBJ2-7; 7 bases align to TRBD1. The CDR3 contains 16 residues. Germline V gene data show CDR1 as SGHTS and CDR2 as YDEGEE. V lost 4 bases to trimming and J lost 6 bases; unmatched junction nucleotides: 16. The CDR3 reads CASSGTVETGKGEQYF. For the CDR3, the DNA is TGTGCCAGCAGCGGGACGGTGGAGACAGGGAAGGGCGAGCAGTACTTC.

The gene calls are TRBV6-1 and TRBJ2-7; D is possibly TRBD1 (6 bases). Trimming stripped 3 bases from V and 0 bases from J, with 9 bases between. Germline lookup yields CDR1 MNHNS and CDR2 SASEGT. The CDR3 totals 14 residues. DNA for the CDR3: TGTGCCAGCAGTGAGCCAGGGGACTCCTACGAGCAGTACTTC. Translating it yields CASSEPGDSYEQYF.

This chain uses TRBV6-5 with TRBJ1-4; D gene unclear. From germline, CDR1 is MNHEY and CDR2 SVGAGI. The V and J ends lost 6 bases and 0 bases respectively, with 5 bases between them. The CDR3 extends over 13 amino acids. CDR3 bases: TGTGCCAGCAGAACGGCAACTAATGAAAAACTGTTTTTT. Its translation is CASRTATNEKLFF.

The chain joins TRBV9 to TRBJ1-4; 7 nucleotides match TRBD1. This CDR3 contains 15 residues. V dropped 2 bases and J dropped 7; count of bases not matched to a gene: 8. CDR1 is SGDLS and CDR2 is YYNGEE in the germline V gene. The CDR3 DNA is TGTGCCAGCAGCGTGGAGGGGGCTATCGGTGAAAAACTGTTTTTT. The encoded protein is CASSVEGAIGEKLFF.

This clone occurred once. The chain links TRBV6-1 to TRBJ1-5; D gene uncertain. The germline V and J ends were trimmed by 3 bases and 0 bases, with 9 bases remaining between them. Germline-derived CDR1 and CDR2 are MNHNS and SASEGT. This CDR3 has 15 amino acids. The CDR3 here is CASSDLAFSNQPQHF. The CDR3 DNA reads as TGTGCCAGCAGTGACCTAGCATTTAGCAATCAGCCCCAGCATTTT.